The clone carrying this T cell receptor beta chain came up a few times. These data originate in a study of blood T cells in healthy people across ages. A J-beta primer mix and a sample-barcoded 5' primer were used in a second PCR of roughly 7 to 12 cycles. TCRdb fed the 5' RACE reads into MiXCR, producing one record per CDR3 protein. The sample consists of approximately 730,000 distinct CDR3 sequences, 35% to 45% of them appearing once. Trimming took 5 bases from V and 5 from J; bases not matched to a gene: 7. Germline V CDR1 and CDR2: MNHEY, SVGAGI. The length of the CDR3 is 15 residues. This sequence was found in a woman aged 55 to 70 in good health. The sample comprised blood. This chain joins TRBV6-5 and TRBJ2-3; 10 positions agree with TRBD2. For the CDR3, the DNA is TGTGCCAGCAGTCAAGCGGGAGGGCCGAGAGATACGCAGTATTTT. Residues: CASSQAGGPRDTQYF.